A single TCR beta chain is shown here with its context. Generated by immunoSEQ multiplex PCR, the TCRdb table keeps only in-frame clones and is missing some. This sample has roughly 24,000 clones, with approximately 98% found just once. This entry comes from a study of monozygotic twins with cystic fibrosis. The origin of this receptor is a girl between 5 and 17 years old with cystic fibrosis. Sequences were obtained from blood.

CDR3 in DNA: TGCGCCAGCAGCCATCCCAGTAGAACTAGCGGGACCGTCAGGGACAAAGAGACCCAGTACTTC. Translating gives CASSHPSRTSGTVRDKETQYF. The chain uses TRBV4-1 and TRBJ2-5; 10 bases fit TRBD2. J gave up 3 bases and V 3 bases, and 22 bases lay outside the gene matches. There are 21 residues in the CDR3. In germline, CDR1 is MGHRA, CDR2 YSYEKL.